This TCR beta chain originates from a study of CXCR3-negative and CXCR3-positive naive CD8 T cells. Notes on the study in general: Researchers report that CXCR3-positive naive cells carry more hydrophobic TRB CDR3s than CXCR3-negative naive cells. Naive subsets did not differ in surface CD5, and the authors estimated TCR strength using properties of the TRB CDR3.

Each TRB cDNA library was prepared by 5' RACE (with UMI labels). TCRdb derives one entry per CDR3 protein from the 5' RACE reads, leaving out DNA. The sample totals some 100,000 distinct CDR3 sequences. The CDR3 loop spans 13 amino acids. Germline CDR1 MGHRA, CDR2 YSYEKL. Note on this clonotype: Its antigen is unidentified.

Those CD8+ T cells considered naive were CD45RO-CCR7+CD27+CD95-. The J gene is TRBJ1-1, the V gene TRBV4-1; the TCRdb call, TRBD1, lacks DNA for checking. The TCR sequence derives from a human donor in good health. Some clones in this sample may be carry-over from other donors' samples. The sample comprised naive CXCR3+ CD8+ T cells from blood. Subset specified: CD45RO-CCR7+CD27+CD95- naive CD8+ T cells expressing CXCR3 (TNR3+). The chain's CDR3 is CASSHRVNTEAFF.